Listed below are T cell receptor beta chains from one sample, sequenced in a study of cytomegalovirus exposure and HLA in healthy donors. The table came from immunoSEQ multiplex PCR; TCRdb's copy has only in-frame clones and leaves some out. The table includes around 250,000 clones, 75% to 85% detected once. What was sequenced was PBMCs. Receptors originate from a woman aged 55-69 years in good health and CMV-seropositive. Both conserved end residues are part of each CDR3.

v_call	j_call	cdr3_aa
TRBV4-1	TRBJ1-1	CASSAPGSRRDEAFF
TRBV7-9	TRBJ1-1	CASSRRGGEAFF
TRBV27	TRBJ2-1	CASSFGRGSYNEQFF
TRBV5-4	TRBJ1-6	CASSTKQGLNSPLHF
TRBV19	TRBJ1-5	CASSILHGSNQPQHF
TRBV9	TRBJ2-1	CASSAPRGGRDEQFF
TRBV5-1	TRBJ1-5	CASSLAGERGNQPQHF
TRBV9	TRBJ2-1	CASSVDLATANEQFF
TRBV5-1	TRBJ1-2	CASSLAGPLYGYTF
TRBV18	TRBJ2-1	CASSPPASGRRANEQFF
TRBV30	TRBJ2-1	CAWSVGEQFF
TRBV6-4	TRBJ2-2	CASHPPFGGLNTGELFF
TRBV6-5	TRBJ2-2	CASSYSLFNTGELFF
TRBV28	TRBJ1-1	CASNPGDLNTEAFF
TRBV2	TRBJ2-7	CASSRQGVGYEQYF
TRBV27	TRBJ1-2	CASSFQNRYGYTF
TRBV6-6	TRBJ1-1	CASSYSMAGSEAFF
TRBV2	TRBJ2-7	CASIPRRLAGSSYEQYF
TRBV6-5	TRBJ2-7	CASSQNQGYEQYF
TRBV29-1	TRBJ2-1	CSVETLYNEQFF
TRBV4-1	TRBJ2-7	CASSQTLGRRTGKTTYEQYF
TRBV6-1	TRBJ2-7	CASSATHQGYEQYF
TRBV7-9	TRBJ2-7	CSSSPTGATYEQYF
TRBV5-4	TRBJ2-5	CASSHLARVETQYF
TRBV28	TRBJ2-7	CASQDRALYEQYF
TRBV6-5	TRBJ2-1	CASSYASLRWNNEQFF
TRBV4-2	TRBJ2-1	CASSQDLLAEQFF
TRBV10-3	TRBJ2-1	CAISEPVNNEQFF